This T cell receptor (beta chain) was retrieved from a study of T cell changes during pregnancy in multiple sclerosis. TCRdb's copy holds only in-frame clones and misses some; the assay was immunoSEQ multiplex PCR. The sample records approximately 90,000 clones, approximately 94% being singletons. Sequenced material: peripheral blood, taken in the third trimester of pregnancy. The sequence derives from a female donor with multiple sclerosis, enrolled in a pregnancy study.

In DNA form, the CDR3 reads TGTGCCAGCTCACCACCGGGCCGCCCCTACGAGCAGTACTTC. This encodes CASSPPGRPYEQYF. The chain uses TRBV18 and TRBJ2-7; the D is unclear. Germline lookup yields CDR1 KGHSH and CDR2 LQKENI. V was shortened by 0 bases and J by 2 bases, with 8 bases between the two germline ends. The CDR3 has 14 amino acids.